This TCR beta chain was recorded in a study of T-cell reconstitution after alpha-beta-depleted transplantation in children. The CDR3 is made up of 15 amino acids. Between the trimmed V and J ends, which lost 3 bases and 3 bases, there was a span of 17 bases. Germline V gene data show CDR1 as DFQATT and CDR2 as SNEGSKA (reference sequence). The library targeted TCRbeta and was prepared with unique molecular identifiers. TCRdb analysed the PCR reads with MiXCR anew, one entry per CDR3 protein. The data contain hundreds of thousands of distinct CDR3 sequences, approximately 29% of them singletons. The TCR was taken from a human donor who donated a stem cell graft to a child with aplastic anemia. The V and J genes are TRBV20-1 and TRBJ2-5, with D possibly TRBD2 on 6 matching bases. This sample comprised PBMCs from the stem cell graft donor, obtained from the stem cell graft. The CDR3 sequence is CSARPGERVEETQYF. The CDR3 nucleotides are TGCAGTGCTAGGCCGGGGGAGCGGGTGGAAGAGACCCAGTACTTC.